A single sample gave rise to the 4 T cell receptor beta chains below, sequenced in a study of CD8 T cells in ankylosing spondylitis. In TCRdb, the 5' RACE reads were re-called with MiXCR into one record per CDR3 protein. The sample lists under 300,000 distinct CDR3 sequences; around 10% were seen once. The sequencing input was blood, either unsorted or a sorted T cell fraction (not recorded which). All receptors derive from a male donor with ankylosing spondylitis or in good health (not recorded which).

The sample holds one count of this clonotype. The rearrangement uses TRBV20-1 and TRBJ2-5; D not certain. V lost 3 bases and J lost 2, with 10 bases in between. The germline V gene encodes CDR1 DFQATT and CDR2 SNEGSKA (reference sequence). This CDR3 is 13 amino acids long. The CDR3, as DNA: TGCAGTGCTAGGGTCCGCCCTCAAGAGACCCAGTACTTC. Amino acids: CSARVRPQETQYF.

This clonotype was counted many times. The chain has TRBV20-1 and TRBJ2-7; D unclear. The CDR3 is made up of 14 amino acids. V dropped 0 bases and J dropped 2 bases, with 11 bases sitting between them. Germline V CDR1 and CDR2: DFQATT, SNEGSKA (reference sequence). The CDR3 loop reads CSARDNGLPYEQYF. In DNA form, the CDR3 reads TGCAGTGCTAGAGATAACGGTCTTCCCTACGAGCAGTACTTC.

This chain uses TRBV13 with TRBJ2-7, with no clear D. The ends were cut back, 1 base at V and 7 bases at J, with 11 bases in the middle. Germline V gives CDR1 PRHDT, CDR2 FYEKMQ (reference sequence). The length of the CDR3 is 13 residues. For the CDR3, the DNA is TGTGCCAGCAGCTTAGAGAAGGGTTTGGAGCAGTACTTC. Protein: CASSLEKGLEQYF. The whole variable domain, remainder taken from reference TRBV13 and TRBJ2-7, is AAGVIQSPRHLIKEKRETATLKCYPIPRHDTVYWYQQGPGQDPQFLISFYEKMQSDKGSIPDRFSAQQFSDYHSELNMSSLELGDSALYFCASSLEKGLEQYFGPGTRLTVT.

This clonotype was detected many times. This chain links TRBV10-3 with TRBJ1-2; 10 bases agree with TRBD1. The CDR3 has 17 amino acids. Germline trimming cut 3 bases from V and 4 bases from J; bases unmatched to any gene: 11. Germline assignment: CDR1 ENHRY and CDR2 SYGVKD. The CDR3 nucleotides read TGTGCCATCAGTGACCCGACGGACAGGGGGGCGGCCTATGGCTACACCTTC. Its translation is CAISDPTDRGAAYGYTF.